Listed here is a single T cell receptor beta chain. Antigen: not known. The data were taken from a study of CD8+ T cells in alopecia areata. Study context: Tofacitinib was taken orally by treated patients, and the dose was 5 to 10 mg twice daily. Scoring treated patients' severity relied on the percentage of scalp area affected. Study-wide results and limits: Besides other cells, scalp samples also yield sequences of resident alphabeta T cells from normal skin.

Specified treatment: oral pan-JAK inhibitor, 5-10 mg twice daily. Peripheral blood and lesional scalp punch biopsies came from alopecia areata patients. cDNA serving as the sequencing template came from extracted, reverse transcribed RNA. The data were produced by immunoSEQ multiplex PCR, yet TCRdb's version contains in-frame clones alone and is incomplete. Among around 150,000 clones, roughly 65% were seen once, and the ten largest hold 0.9% to 1%. The CDR3 spans 14 residues. Looked up from germline, CDR1 is MGHRA and CDR2 is YSYEKL. Between the trimmed V and J ends, which lost 5 bases and 4 bases, there was a span of 15 bases.

Sequenced here: CD4+ T cells sorted from blood, sampled at week 4, from a patient treated with tofacitinib. The receptor comes from a human donor with alopecia areata. This chain uses TRBV4-1 with TRBJ2-7; D may be TRBD2 (7 bases). The chain's CDR3 is CASSSPGGLYEQYF. Here the CDR3 DNA reads TGCGCCAGCAGCTCACCGGGGGGCTTGTACGAGCAGTACTTC.